These 17 T cell receptor beta chains came from one sample sequenced in a study of blood T cell repertoires in COVID-19. This table comes from immunoSEQ multiplex PCR, and its TCRdb copy is limited to in-frame clones, with some not included. Of approximately 200,000 clones detected, 70% to 85% appear once; the ten largest clones hold 6% to 8%. The sequencing input was peripheral blood. Receptors originate from a human donor with acute or convalescent COVID-19. The donor label of this sample is uncertain.

This chain links TRBV25-1 with TRBJ2-5, with 11 bases lining up with TRBD1. This CDR3 spans 16 amino acids. J lost 5 bases, V lost 5 bases, and 10 bases had no gene match. The germline V gene encodes CDR1 MGHDK and CDR2 SYGVNS. The CDR3 nucleotides are TGTGCCAGCAGTCCGCACTCCGGGACAGGGGGTGAGACCCAGTACTTC. It yields the protein CASSPHSGTGGETQYF.

J is TRBJ2-7 and V is TRBV6-5; D is possibly TRBD2 (6 bases). Trimming cost V 3 bases and J 2 bases, with 14 bases left between them. The CDR3 length is 15 residues. Looked up from germline, CDR1 is MNHEY and CDR2 is SVGAGI. The CDR3: CASSYSGGGTYEQYF. The CDR3 region has the DNA TGTGCCAGCAGTTATTCTGGCGGCGGGACCTACGAGCAGTACTTC.

The J gene is TRBJ2-1, the V gene TRBV3-1 (or the pseudogene TRBV3-2), with 9 bases fitting TRBD2. The CDR3 totals 15 residues. Looked up from germline, CDR1 is LGHDT and CDR2 is YNNKEL (reference sequence). The trim removed 4 bases at V and 9 bases at J, leaving 10 bases unmatched. CDR3 in amino acids: CASSLSVAGAGEQFF. The CDR3 DNA follows: TGTGCCAGCAGCCTCTCGGTAGCGGGAGCGGGTGAGCAGTTCTTC.

This chain links TRBV2 with TRBJ1-2; D is undetermined. The germline CDR1 and CDR2 sequences are SNHLY and FYNNEI. This CDR3 spans 13 amino acids. V was cut by 7 bases and J by 1 base, with 10 bases left in between. As DNA, the CDR3 is TGTGCCAGCAACAGCCAATATAACTATGGCTACACCTTC. As protein: CASNSQYNYGYTF.

The V call is TRBV24-1, the J call TRBJ2-1; the match to TRBD2 covers 16 bases. The trim removed 2 bases at V and 7 bases at J, leaving 10 bases unmatched. The CDR3 sequence is 19 residues long. The germline V gene encodes CDR1 KGHDR and CDR2 SFDVKD. Written as DNA, the CDR3 is TGTGCCACCAGTGATTCCGGGACTAGCGGGAGGGCCAGAGGTAATGAGCAGTTCTTC. Its protein is CATSDSGTSGRARGNEQFF.

This chain links TRBV6-5 with TRBJ1-1; 9 bases fit TRBD1. The CDR3 length is 15 residues. V lost 6 bases and J lost 4; bases outside the gene matches: 9. Germline assignment: CDR1 MNHEY and CDR2 SVGAGI. The CDR3 region has the DNA TGTGCCAGCAGCCCACAGGGGGCGCAGTTCACTGAAGCTTTCTTT. Translation: CASSPQGAQFTEAFF.

J is TRBJ1-5 and V is TRBV19; D gene uncertain. CDR3 length: 15 amino acids. V lost 2 bases to trimming and J lost 2 bases, with 10 bases between them. The germline CDR1 and CDR2 sequences are LNHDA and SQIVND (reference sequence). Written as DNA, the CDR3 is TGTGCCAGTAGTATAAGGGAGGAGGGCAATCAGCCCCAGCATTTT. It specifies CASSIREEGNQPQHF.

The chain carries TRBV5-4 and TRBJ2-5, with D possibly being TRBD2 (6 bases). Trimming removed 1 base from V and 2 bases from J, with 12 bases in between. The CDR3 is made up of 15 amino acids. CDR1 and CDR2 from the germline V gene are SGHNT and YYREEE (reference sequence). Here the CDR3 DNA reads TGTGCCAGCAGCTTGCCTCTAGCGCGACAAGAGACCCAGTACTTC. Translating it yields CASSLPLARQETQYF.

CDR3 nucleotide sequence: TGTGCCAGTAGTATACGGTCAGGGGGCGTCTATGGCTACACCTTC. This translates into CASSIRSGGVYGYTF. The chain has TRBV19 and TRBJ1-2; 8 positions agree with TRBD1. The CDR3 totals 15 residues. The germline V gene encodes CDR1 LNHDA and CDR2 SQIVND (reference sequence). The V gene end was trimmed by 2 bases and the J gene end by 4 bases; junction bases not matched to a gene: 6.

The chain is built from TRBV6-2 or TRBV6-3 and TRBJ2-1; possibly TRBD2 for D (6 bases). Germline V gene lookup returns CDR1 MNHEY and CDR2 SVGEGT. V was cut by 5 bases and J by 6 bases, with 11 bases left in between. The CDR3 is 13 amino acids. Here the CDR3 reads CASSGLGGNEQFF. CDR3 in DNA: TGTGCCAGCAGTGGGCTGGGGGGCAATGAGCAGTTCTTC.

The V and J genes are TRBV6-5 and TRBJ2-7; perhaps TRBD2 as D (5 bases). The CDR3 has 13 amino acids. V lost 4 bases and J 5 bases, leaving 12 bases between the germline ends. Germline lookup yields CDR1 MNHEY and CDR2 SVGAGI. This CDR3 reads CASSFRTSDEQYF. The CDR3 coding sequence is TGTGCCAGCAGTTTCCGGACTTCCGACGAGCAGTACTTC.

The chain combines TRBV2 with TRBJ2-1, with 10 bases that match TRBD2. Trimming took 6 bases from V and 7 from J; bases not matched to a gene: 9. CDR1 and CDR2 from the germline V gene are SNHLY and FYNNEI. This CDR3 region has 15 residues. In DNA form, the CDR3 reads TGTGCCAGCAGCCCCGGGACTAGCGCAGAAAATGAGCAGTTCTTC. It codes for CASSPGTSAENEQFF.

This chain connects TRBV12-3 or TRBV12-4 to TRBJ2-1, with D maybe TRBD1 (5 bases). The V gene lost 6 bases and the J gene lost 7 bases, with 13 bases spanning the gap. CDR3 size: 13 residues. The CDR3, as DNA: TGTGCCAGCAGACAGGAAGAGGCTAATGAGCAGTTCTTC. This encodes CASRQEEANEQFF.

This chain joins TRBV19 and TRBJ2-2; 9 nucleotides align to TRBD2. The ends lost 7 bases at V and 3 bases at J; junction bases unmatched: 9. Per the germline V gene, CDR1 is LNHDA and CDR2 is SQIVND (reference sequence). This CDR3 comprises 16 residues. DNA for the CDR3: TGTGCCAGTACCCTGGCTAGCGGGATGTACACCGGGGAGCTGTTTTTT. Its translation is CASTLASGMYTGELFF.

The chain uses TRBV10-3 and TRBJ1-1; no clear D gene. The CDR3 extends over 13 amino acids. Between the trimmed V and J ends, which lost 10 bases and 1 base, there was a span of 13 bases. Per the germline V gene, CDR1 is ENHRY and CDR2 is SYGVKD. The DNA for the CDR3 is TGTGCCACCCAAACAGAGCCGAACACTGAAGCTTTCTTT. Protein sequence: CATQTEPNTEAFF.

The chain carries TRBV20-1 and TRBJ1-2, with 10 nucleotides matching TRBD1. The CDR3 length is 11 residues. The V gene end was trimmed by 6 bases and the J gene end by 7 bases; junction bases not matched to a gene: 2. Per germline, CDR1 DFQATT and CDR2 SNEGSKA (reference sequence). CDR3 region: CSAGTGVGYTF. The CDR3 DNA sequence: TGCAGTGCCGGGACAGGGGTTGGCTACACCTTC.

This clone came up once. In nucleotides, the CDR3 is TGTGCCAGCAGTTACGCACTAGCTTCCCCTGGGGGGGAGCAGTACTTC. Translation: CASSYALASPGGEQYF. The rearrangement links TRBV6-5 to TRBJ2-7; tentative D call: TRBD2 (6 bases). Germline V CDR1 and CDR2: MNHEY, SVGAGI. This CDR3 is built from 16 residues. Trimming cost V 2 bases and J 7 bases, with 21 bases left between them.